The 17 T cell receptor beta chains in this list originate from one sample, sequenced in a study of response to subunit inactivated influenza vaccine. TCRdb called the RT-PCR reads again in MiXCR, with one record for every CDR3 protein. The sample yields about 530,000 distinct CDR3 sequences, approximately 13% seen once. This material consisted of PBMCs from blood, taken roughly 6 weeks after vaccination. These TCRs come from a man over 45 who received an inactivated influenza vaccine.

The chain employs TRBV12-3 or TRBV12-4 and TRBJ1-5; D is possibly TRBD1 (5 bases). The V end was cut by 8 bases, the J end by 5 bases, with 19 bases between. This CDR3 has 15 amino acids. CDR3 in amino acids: CASDSGFGSDQPQHF. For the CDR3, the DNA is TGTGCCAGCGACTCAGGGTTCGGTTCGGATCAGCCCCAGCATTTT.

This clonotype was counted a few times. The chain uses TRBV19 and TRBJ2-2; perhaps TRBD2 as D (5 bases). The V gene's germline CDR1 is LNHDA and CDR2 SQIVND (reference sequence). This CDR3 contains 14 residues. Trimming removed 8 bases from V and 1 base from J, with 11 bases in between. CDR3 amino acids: CASHPDLNTGELFF. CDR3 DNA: TGTGCCAGTCATCCGGACTTGAACACCGGGGAGCTGTTTTTT. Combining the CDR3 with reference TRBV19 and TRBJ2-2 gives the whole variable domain DGGITQSPKYLFRKEGQNVTLSCEQNLNHDAMYWYRQDPGQGLRLIYYSQIVNDFQKGDIAEGYSVSREKKESFPLTVTSAQKNPTAFYLCASHPDLNTGELFFGEGSRLTVL.

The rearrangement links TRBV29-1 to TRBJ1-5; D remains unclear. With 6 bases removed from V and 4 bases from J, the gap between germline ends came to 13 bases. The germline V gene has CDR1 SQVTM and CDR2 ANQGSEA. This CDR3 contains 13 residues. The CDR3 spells CSVTDGYNQPQHF. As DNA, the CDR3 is TGCAGCGTCACTGACGGCTATAATCAGCCCCAGCATTTT. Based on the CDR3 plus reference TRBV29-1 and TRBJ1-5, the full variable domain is SAVISQKPSRDICQRGTSLTIQCQVDSQVTMMFWYRQQPGQSLTLIATANQGSEATYESGFVIDKFPISRPNLTFSTLTVSNMSPEDSSIYLCSVTDGYNQPQHFGDGTRLSIL.

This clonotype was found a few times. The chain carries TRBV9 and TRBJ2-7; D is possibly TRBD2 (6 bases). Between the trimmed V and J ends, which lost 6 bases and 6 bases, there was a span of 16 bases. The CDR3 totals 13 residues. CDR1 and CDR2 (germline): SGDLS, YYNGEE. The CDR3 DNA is TGTGCCAGCAATCGCGCGGGAAATAGCGAGCAGTACTTC. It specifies CASNRAGNSEQYF.

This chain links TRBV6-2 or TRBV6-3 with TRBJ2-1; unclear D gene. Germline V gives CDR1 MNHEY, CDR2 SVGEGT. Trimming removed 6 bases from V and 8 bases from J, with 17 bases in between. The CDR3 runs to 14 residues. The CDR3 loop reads CASRRRVQSDEQFF. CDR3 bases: TGTGCCAGCAGACGACGGGTACAATCGGATGAGCAGTTCTTC.

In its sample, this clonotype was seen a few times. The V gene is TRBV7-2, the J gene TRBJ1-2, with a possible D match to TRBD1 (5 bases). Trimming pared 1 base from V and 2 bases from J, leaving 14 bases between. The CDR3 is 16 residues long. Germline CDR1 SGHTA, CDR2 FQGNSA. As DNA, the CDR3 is TGTGCCAGCAGCTTAGAATGGACAACCGCAAACTATGGCTACACCTTC. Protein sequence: CASSLEWTTANYGYTF.

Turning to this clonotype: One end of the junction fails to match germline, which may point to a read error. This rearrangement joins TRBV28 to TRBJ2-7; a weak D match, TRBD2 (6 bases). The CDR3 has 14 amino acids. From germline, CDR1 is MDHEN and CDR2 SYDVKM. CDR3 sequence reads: CASRTGTSSRELFF. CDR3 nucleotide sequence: TGTGCCAGCAGAACCGGGACTTCATCACGGGAGCTGTTCTTC.

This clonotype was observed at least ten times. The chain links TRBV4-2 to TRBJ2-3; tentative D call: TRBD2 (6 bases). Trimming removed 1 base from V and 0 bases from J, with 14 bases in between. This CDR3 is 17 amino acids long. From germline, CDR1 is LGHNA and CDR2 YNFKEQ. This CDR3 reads CASSQGGEATSTDTQYF. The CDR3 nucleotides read TGTGCCAGCAGCCAAGGAGGGGAGGCTACCAGCACAGATACGCAGTATTTT.

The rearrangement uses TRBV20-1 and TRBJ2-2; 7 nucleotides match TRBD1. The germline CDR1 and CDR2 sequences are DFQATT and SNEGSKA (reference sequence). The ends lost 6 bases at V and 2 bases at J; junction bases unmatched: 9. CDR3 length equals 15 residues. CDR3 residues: CSALRQGFNTGELFF. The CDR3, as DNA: TGCAGTGCCCTGAGACAGGGATTCAACACCGGGGAGCTGTTTTTT.

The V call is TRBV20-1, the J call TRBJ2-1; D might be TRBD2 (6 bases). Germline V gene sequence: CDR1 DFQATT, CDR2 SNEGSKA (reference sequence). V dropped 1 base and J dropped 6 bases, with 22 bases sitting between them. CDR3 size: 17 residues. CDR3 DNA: TGCAGTGCTAGAGTCCGCCGGGACTCCTGGCGTACCAATGAGCAGTTCTTC. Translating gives CSARVRRDSWRTNEQFF.

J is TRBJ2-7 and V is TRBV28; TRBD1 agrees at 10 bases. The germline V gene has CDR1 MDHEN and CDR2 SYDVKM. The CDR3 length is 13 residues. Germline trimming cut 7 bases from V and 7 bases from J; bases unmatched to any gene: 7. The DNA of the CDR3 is TGTGCCAGCACCGGGACAGGGGCGGGTGAGCAGTACTTC. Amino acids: CASTGTGAGEQYF.

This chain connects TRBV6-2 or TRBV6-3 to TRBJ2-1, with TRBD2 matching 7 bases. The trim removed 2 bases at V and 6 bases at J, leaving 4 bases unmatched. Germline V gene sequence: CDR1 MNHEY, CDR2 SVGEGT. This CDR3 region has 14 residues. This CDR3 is CASSYPAGSNEQFF. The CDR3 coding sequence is TGTGCCAGCAGTTACCCAGCGGGATCCAATGAGCAGTTCTTC.

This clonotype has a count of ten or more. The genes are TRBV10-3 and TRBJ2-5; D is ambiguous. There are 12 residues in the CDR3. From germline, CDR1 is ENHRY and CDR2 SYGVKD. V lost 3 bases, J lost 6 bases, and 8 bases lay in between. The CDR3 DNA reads TGTGCCATCAGTGACATCAGCCAGACCCAGTACTTC. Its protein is CAISDISQTQYF.

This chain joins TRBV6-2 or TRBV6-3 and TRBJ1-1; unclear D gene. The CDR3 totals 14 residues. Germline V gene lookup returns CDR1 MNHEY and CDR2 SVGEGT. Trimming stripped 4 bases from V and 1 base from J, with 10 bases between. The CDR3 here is CASSFWESNTEAFF. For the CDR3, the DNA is TGTGCCAGCAGTTTCTGGGAATCGAACACTGAAGCTTTCTTT.

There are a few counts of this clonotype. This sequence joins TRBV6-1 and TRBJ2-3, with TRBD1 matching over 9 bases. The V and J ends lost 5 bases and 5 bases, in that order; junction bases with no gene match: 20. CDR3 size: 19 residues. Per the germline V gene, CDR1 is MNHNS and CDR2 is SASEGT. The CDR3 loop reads CASSLTSKTLGTGLDTQYF. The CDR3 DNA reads TGTGCCAGCAGTCTAACTTCGAAAACCCTCGGGACAGGGTTAGATACGCAGTATTTT.

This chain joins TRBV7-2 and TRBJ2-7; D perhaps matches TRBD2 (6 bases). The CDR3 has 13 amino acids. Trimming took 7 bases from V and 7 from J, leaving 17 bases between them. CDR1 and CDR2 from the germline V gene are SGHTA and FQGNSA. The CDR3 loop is CASTPGVGGEQYF. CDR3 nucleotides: TGTGCCAGCACCCCGGGGGTAGGTGGGGAGCAGTACTTC.

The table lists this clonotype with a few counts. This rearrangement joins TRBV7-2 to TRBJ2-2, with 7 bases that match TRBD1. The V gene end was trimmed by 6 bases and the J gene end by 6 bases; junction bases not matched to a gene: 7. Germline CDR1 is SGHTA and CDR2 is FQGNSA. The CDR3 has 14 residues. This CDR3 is CASRPYRGPGELFF. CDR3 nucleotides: TGTGCCAGCAGACCTTACAGGGGACCCGGGGAGCTGTTTTTT.